A single sample gave rise to the 5 T cell receptor beta chains below, sequenced in a study of blood T cell repertoires in COVID-19 (dated by TCRdb to about 2020). Library creation used the immunoSEQ multiplex PCR assay. In TCRdb, the immuneACCESS table is reduced to in-frame sequences with V and J assigned. These tables do not hold every clone; where another copy was compared, an unresolved V gene accounts for under half, and the others remain unexplained. The sample includes fewer than 450,000 clones, with 88% observed a single time. The ten largest clones take up around 2% of the sample. The sequencing sample was made of PBMCs or T cells enriched from blood (not recorded which). These receptors were taken from a woman in her thirties or forties with acute COVID-19.

V and J are TRBV30 and TRBJ1-3, with 8 bases lining up with TRBD1. The ends lost 3 bases at V and 0 bases at J; junction bases unmatched: 4. The germline CDR1 and CDR2 sequences are GTSNPN and SVGIG (reference sequence). The length of the CDR3 is 15 residues. DNA for the CDR3: TGTGCCTGGAGCCCCGGGACAGGCTCTGGAAACACCATATATTTT. This translates into CAWSPGTGSGNTIYF. Drawing the rest from reference TRBV30 and TRBJ1-3, the complete variable domain is SQTIHQWPATLVQPVGSPLSLECTVEGTSNPNLYWYRQAAGRGLQLLFYSVGIGQISSEVPQNLSASRPQDRQFILSSKKLLLSDSGFYLCAWSPGTGSGNTIYFGEGSWLTVV.

This rearrangement joins TRBV4-1 to TRBJ2-5, with TRBD2 as a possible D gene (6 bases). Trimming removed 1 base at V and 5 bases at J, with 11 bases between. The CDR3 extends over 14 amino acids. Germline V gene sequence: CDR1 MGHRA, CDR2 YSYEKL. The CDR3 protein is CASSQVTGVETQYF. The CDR3 coding sequence is TGCGCCAGCAGCCAAGTAACGGGGGTTGAGACCCAGTACTTC.

V and J are TRBV19 and TRBJ1-5; D may be TRBD1 (6 bases). Germline assignment: CDR1 LNHDA and CDR2 SQIVND (reference sequence). The CDR3 length is 17 residues. Trimming cost V 0 bases and J 8 bases, with 20 bases left between them. DNA of the CDR3: TGTGCCAGTAGTATAGACCCCCTACAGGGTGAGTGGGAGCCCCAGCATTTT. It codes for CASSIDPLQGEWEPQHF.

The chain couples TRBV5-4 to TRBJ2-5; TRBD2 matches 14 bases. The CDR3 is 17 residues long. Germline loops: CDR1 SGHNT, CDR2 YYREEE (reference sequence). V was pared by 4 bases and J by 5 bases, with 10 bases of the junction left unmatched. The CDR3 bases are TGTGCCAGCAGCGCTGGACTAGCGGGGGGCCTTCTGGAGACCCAGTACTTC. Translating gives CASSAGLAGGLLETQYF.

This rearrangement joins TRBV6-4 to TRBJ1-5; D ambiguous. Germline-derived CDR1 and CDR2 are MRHNA and SNTAGT. The CDR3 is 11 amino acids. Between the trimmed V and J ends, which lost 7 bases and 5 bases, there was a span of 6 bases. The CDR3 nucleotides read TGTGCCAGCAAATCATATCAGCCCCAGCATTTT. Translating it yields CASKSYQPQHF.